This T cell receptor beta chain was sequenced in a study of cytomegalovirus exposure and HLA in healthy donors. Study findings and constraints: In an earlier analysis, about 87% or about 30%: the productive usage of most TCR beta V segments. Later analysis demonstrated an association between a missense DCLRE1C variant and TCR beta V- and J-gene trimming. Follow-up analysis found HLA locus-dependent TCR association rates, highest for DRB1 and lowest for HLA-C.

Germline CDR1 reads SGHTA; CDR2 reads FQGNSA. The CDR3 spans 15 residues. Trimming at V came to 5 bases and at J to 6 bases, leaving 6 bases not matched to a gene. Only a few counts were recorded for this clone. Antigen unknown. Researchers ran the PCR with 60 Vbeta and 13 Jbeta primers. Generated by immunoSEQ multiplex PCR, the TCRdb table keeps only in-frame clones and is missing some. Of some 150,000 clones in the sample, 82% are singletons; the top ten hold under 8%. The V and J genes are TRBV7-2 and TRBJ1-4, with TRBD1 matching 10 bases. The sequenced material came from PBMCs. This TCR was sampled from a woman in her forties or fifties in good health and CMV-seropositive. CDR3 residues: CASSPTGTGDEKLFF. The CDR3 DNA follows: TGTGCCAGCAGCCCAACCGGGACAGGGGATGAAAAACTGTTTTTT.